The clone carrying this T cell receptor beta chain was found many times. The target antigen is unknown. The time point was: patch test 1, 2 weeks after DPC sensitization. As for treatment: therapeutic diphenylcyclopropenone sensitization with weekly scalp DPC. CDR3 length equals 16 residues. Germline lookup yields CDR1 LGHDT and CDR2 YNNKEL (reference sequence). V trimming: 1 base; J trimming: 6 bases; junction bases outside the gene matches: 9. The entry originates in a study of human T cells and chemical hapten exposure. Notes on the study in general: The number of TCRs over 1 in 1000 frequency stayed unchanged after DPC.

MiXCR, applied by TCRdb to the RACE reads, yields one record per CDR3 protein. The sample carries roughly 380,000 distinct CDR3 sequences, around 5% recorded once. The sequencing here drew on whole blood, taken in connection with sensitization to the hapten diphenylcyclopropenone (DPC). This TCR was recovered from a woman aged 50 to 65 with alopecia areata. Some clones in this sample may be carry-over from other donors' samples. V and J are TRBV3-1 and TRBJ2-1; 7 positions match TRBD2. CDR3 in amino acids: CASSQVGGGPGNEQFF. Written as DNA, the CDR3 is TGTGCCAGCAGCCAAGTAGGCGGGGGTCCCGGCAATGAGCAGTTCTTC.